The 12 T cell receptor beta chains below all came from one sample that was sequenced in a study of cytomegalovirus exposure and HLA in healthy donors (dated by TCRdb to 2017 to 2019). To prepare the library, the immunoSEQ multiplex PCR assay was applied. The multiplex PCR relied on a mix of 60 forward primers for TCR Vbeta segments and 13 reverse primers for TCR Jbeta segments. TCRdb carries this immuneACCESS record with in-frame sequences only. Its versions omit some clonotypes, under half of them owing to an unresolved V gene in the studies checked, with the rest unexplained. The sample table records fewer than 150,000 clones; roughly 80% of these occur just once. Jointly, the top ten make up roughly 4.9% of the sample. The sample comprised PBMCs. The receptors shown here come from a woman aged 50 to 65 in good health and CMV-seronegative.

The J gene is TRBJ2-7, the V gene TRBV7-8; the match to TRBD2 covers 9 bases. There are 19 residues in the CDR3. In germline, CDR1 is SGHVS, CDR2 FQNEAQ. With 4 bases clipped from V and 0 bases from J, the junction kept 16 bases outside the gene matches. CDR3 nucleotides: TGTGCCAGCAGCTACGCACCGGGACTAGCTCTCAGGAGCTCCTACGAGCAGTACTTC. Translating it yields CASSYAPGLALRSSYEQYF. Looking up the rest from reference TRBV7-8 and TRBJ2-7 gives the full variable domain: GAGVSQSPRYKVAKRGQDVALRCDPISGHVSLFWYQQALGQGPEFLTYFQNEAQLDKSGLPSDRFFAERPEGSVSTLKIQRTQQEDSAVYLCASSYAPGLALRSSYEQYFGPGTRLTVT.

This clone was observed a single time. The rearrangement joins TRBV19 to TRBJ1-1, with TRBD1 matching over 11 bases. CDR1 and CDR2 from the germline V gene are LNHDA and SQIVND (reference sequence). The V segment lost 6 bases and the J segment 4 bases; nucleotides outside the gene matches: 1. This CDR3 has 13 amino acids. The CDR3 sequence: CASRGQGATEAFF. The DNA of the CDR3 is TGTGCCAGTAGAGGACAGGGGGCCACTGAAGCTTTCTTT.

The rearrangement links TRBV5-6 to TRBJ1-2; TRBD1 matches at 7 bases. Germline trimming cut 4 bases from V and 2 bases from J; bases unmatched to any gene: 5. CDR3 size: 14 residues. Germline CDR1 reads SGHDT; CDR2 reads YYEEEE. The CDR3 reads CASSPGGYNYGYTF. Here the CDR3 DNA reads TGTGCCAGCAGCCCAGGGGGGTACAACTATGGCTACACCTTC.

This chain links TRBV15 with TRBJ2-5; 7 nucleotides agree with TRBD1. CDR3 length: 14 residues. Trimming cost V 5 bases and J 5 bases; bases outside gene matches: 8. Germline CDR1 reads LNHNV; CDR2 reads YYDKDF (reference sequence). For the CDR3, the DNA is TGTGCCACCAGCCAAAGACAGGGTATGGAGACCCAGTACTTC. This translates into CATSQRQGMETQYF.

CDR3 nucleotide sequence: TGTGCCAGTAGTATAGGAGGGAATGAAAAACTGTTTTTT. Its protein product is CASSIGGNEKLFF. The chain combines TRBV19 with TRBJ1-4, with D hard to call. Trimming removed 1 base from V and 5 bases from J, with 5 bases in between. Looked up from germline, CDR1 is LNHDA and CDR2 is SQIVND (reference sequence). The CDR3 extends over 13 amino acids. Together with reference TRBV19 and TRBJ1-4, the CDR3 gives the full variable domain: DGGITQSPKYLFRKEGQNVTLSCEQNLNHDAMYWYRQDPGQGLRLIYYSQIVNDFQKGDIAEGYSVSREKKESFPLTVTSAQKNPTAFYLCASSIGGNEKLFFGSGTQLSVL.

The gene calls are TRBV19 and TRBJ2-3; the match to TRBD2 covers 8 bases. The CDR3 consists of 19 residues. Trimming removed 3 bases from V and 4 bases from J; junction bases left unmatched: 18. Looked up from germline, CDR1 is LNHDA and CDR2 is SQIVND (reference sequence). The CDR3 coding sequence is TGTGCCAGTAGTATCGGACTCCCCGGACTAGCTCAAAGGCCAGATACGCAGTATTTT. Its translation is CASSIGLPGLAQRPDTQYF.

The CDR3 bases are TGTGCCAGCAGCCAGGACAGGGTGGGGTCACCCCTCCACTTT. It yields the protein CASSQDRVGSPLHF. The chain is built from TRBV7-3 and TRBJ1-6; 8 bases fit TRBD1. V gave up 5 bases and J gave up 10 bases; unmatched junction bases: 7. This CDR3 has 14 amino acids. CDR1 is SGHTA, CDR2 FQGTGA, per germline.

The V and J genes are TRBV10-2 and TRBJ2-7; D possibly corresponds to TRBD2 (6 bases). Trimming left V 4 bases short and J 2 bases short, with 12 bases between. Germline V gene sequence: CDR1 WSHSY, CDR2 SAAADI. CDR3 size: 14 residues. CDR3 sequence: CASSGGTGTYEQYF. Written as DNA, the CDR3 is TGCGCCAGCAGTGGCGGGACCGGTACCTACGAGCAGTACTTC.

This clone appeared a single time. The genes are TRBV19 and TRBJ1-1, with TRBD1 as a possible D gene (5 bases). This CDR3 has 15 residues. CDR1 is LNHDA and CDR2 is SQIVND in the germline V gene (reference sequence). V gave up 1 base and J gave up 3 bases, with 12 bases separating them. CDR3 amino acids: CASSIGYRDYTEAFF. CDR3 nucleotide sequence: TGTGCCAGTAGTATAGGGTACCGGGACTACACTGAAGCTTTCTTT.

The V call is TRBV19, the J call TRBJ2-7; TRBD1 might be the D (5 bases). Germline assignment: CDR1 LNHDA and CDR2 SQIVND (reference sequence). This CDR3 spans 14 amino acids. Trimming cost V 7 bases and J 2 bases, with 15 bases left between them. The CDR3 nucleotides read TGTGCCAGTACCACGACAGCAACTGCCTACGAGCAGTACTTC. Its translation is CASTTTATAYEQYF.

This sequence joins TRBV7-2 and TRBJ2-6, with D perhaps TRBD2 (6 bases). CDR3 length: 17 amino acids. V lost 4 bases and J lost 2, with 15 bases in between. Germline CDR1 and CDR2: SGHTA and FQGNSA. In DNA, the CDR3 is TGTGCCAGCAGCTCCGGGACTCTGTTCGCTGGGGCCAACGTCCTGACTTTC. Translating gives CASSSGTLFAGANVLTF. The variable domain in full, with the rest retrieved from reference TRBV7-2 and TRBJ2-6, is GAGVSQSPSNKVTEKGKDVELRCDPISGHTALYWYRQSLGQGLEFLIYFQGNSAPDKSGLPSDRFSAERTGGSVSTLTIQRTQQEDSAVYLCASSSGTLFAGANVLTFGAGSRLTVL.

V and J are TRBV7-9 and TRBJ2-3; 10 positions match TRBD2. With V trimmed by 2 bases and J by 4 bases, 0 bases remained unmatched. Germline V CDR1 and CDR2: SEHNR, FQNEAQ (reference sequence). This CDR3 has 14 residues. DNA for the CDR3: TGTGCCAGCAGCTTAAGCGGGGGGGCAGATACGCAGTATTTT. Translating gives CASSLSGGADTQYF.